This T cell receptor beta chain was recovered during a study of OX40 agonist ivuxolimab in advanced cancers. On the study more broadly: A male proportion of more than 75% was recorded, with mean age approximately 64 years and range roughly 20 to 90.

General study points: CD4+ and CD8+ blood T cells expanded clonally by week 6 at 0.1 to 3.0 mg/kg. Clonal expansion in partial responders at 0.1-3.0 mg/kg ranked among the lowest. Fewer expanded clones were found on average in CD4+ than in CD8+ T cells.

With regard to this clone: The antigen is not known.

The CDR3 sequence is 15 residues long. V was trimmed by 6 bases and J by 6 bases, leaving 18 bases between them. CDR1 is KGHSH and CDR2 is LQKENI in the germline V gene. Using immunoSEQ multiplex PCR, the repertoire was profiled, and TCRdb retains in-frame clones only, with some absent. The table records tens of thousands of clones, around nine tenths of them present only once. Here the sequenced sample was CD4+ or CD8+ T cells sorted from blood, taken in a trial of the OX40 agonist ivuxolimab. The chain couples TRBV18 to TRBJ2-1; TRBD1 might be the D (6 bases). The clonotype was recovered from an adult with an advanced solid tumor such as melanoma, head and neck, liver or kidney cancer. The CDR3 spells CASSRVQGGSNEQFF. DNA of the CDR3: TGTGCCAGCTCGCGGGTACAGGGTGGAAGCAATGAGCAGTTCTTC.